This entry features one T cell receptor (beta chain) sequence. Its antigen is not identified. This specimen comes from a study of CD8+CD57+ T cells in acquired aplastic anemia. Overall study: Sorted CD4+ plus CD8+ cells gave DNA averaging roughly 3 ug. CD4+ cells from healthy donors averaged roughly 11 million reads.

From germline, CDR1 is DFQATT and CDR2 SNEGSKA (reference sequence). V lost 3 bases to trimming and J lost 4 bases, with 9 bases between them. The CDR3 totals 12 residues. Findings and limits, study-wide: About 29 shared CD8+ CDR3s appeared highly expressed within patients' immunodominant clones. CD8+ Simpson's diversity did not differ significantly between patients and controls.

Template material for TCR beta VDJ and CDR3 profiling consisted of genomic DNA. TCRdb independently ran MiXCR on the reads; one entry per CDR3 protein. This sample has 150,000 to 200,000 distinct CDR3 sequences; 35% to 50% occur once, and the top ten carry 2.9%. The TCR originated in a human donor in good health. The V call is TRBV20-1, the J call TRBJ2-5, with TRBD1 as a possible D gene (6 bases). The sequenced sample consisted of sorted CD4+, CD8+, or CD8+CD57+ T cells (not recorded which) from PBMCs. The CDR3 loop reads CSARARGETQYF. The CDR3 nucleotides are TGCAGTGCTAGGGCCAGGGGAGAGACCCAGTACTTC.